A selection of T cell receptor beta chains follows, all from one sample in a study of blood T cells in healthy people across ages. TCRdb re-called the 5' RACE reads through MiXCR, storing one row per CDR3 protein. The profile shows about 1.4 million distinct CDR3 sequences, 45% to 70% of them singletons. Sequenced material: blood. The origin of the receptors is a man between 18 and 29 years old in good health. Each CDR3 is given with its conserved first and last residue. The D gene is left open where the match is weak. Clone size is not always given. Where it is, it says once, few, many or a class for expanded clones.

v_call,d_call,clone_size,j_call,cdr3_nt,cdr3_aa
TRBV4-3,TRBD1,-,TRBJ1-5,TGCGCCAGCAGCGCCGAACCGTGGGGACAGATTCTTTACAGCAATCAGCCCCAGCATTTT,CASSAEPWGQILYSNQPQHF
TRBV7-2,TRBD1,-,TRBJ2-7,TGTGCCAGCAGCTTAGAGGGACAGGGGGGATCCTACGAGCAGTACTTC,CASSLEGQGGSYEQYF
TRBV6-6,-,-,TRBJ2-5,TGTGCCAGCAGTTACTCGCCGGACAGCCAAGAGACCCAGTACTTC,CASSYSPDSQETQYF
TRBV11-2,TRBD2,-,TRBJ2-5,TGTGCCAGCAGCTCCCCCAGACTAGCGGACCAAGAGACCCAGTACTTC,CASSSPRLADQETQYF
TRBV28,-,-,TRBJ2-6,TGTGCCAGCGAAGGGGGTTCTGGGGCCAACGTCCTGACTTTC,CASEGGSGANVLTF
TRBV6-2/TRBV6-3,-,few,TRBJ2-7,TGTGCCAGCAGCCGTCGGGGGGAGCAGTACTTC,CASSRRGEQYF
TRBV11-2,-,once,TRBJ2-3,TGTGCCAGCAGAGCGAGTATCGGGGGGCGCCCAGATACGCAGTATTTT,CASRASIGGRPDTQYF
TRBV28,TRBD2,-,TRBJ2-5,TGTGCCAGCAGCCCCCCCCTGGGCGGGGGGATTCAAGAGACCCAGTACTTC,CASSPPLGGGIQETQYF
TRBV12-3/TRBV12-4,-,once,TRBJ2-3,TGTGCCAGCAGTTGTACCACAACCGACACAGATACGCAGTATTTT,CASSCTTTDTDTQYF
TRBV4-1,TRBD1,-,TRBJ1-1,TGCGCCAGCAGCCAAGATCTGACAGGGGTAATTGGGGACACTGAAGCTTTCTTT,CASSQDLTGVIGDTEAFF
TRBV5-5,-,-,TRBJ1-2,TGTGCCAGCAGCTTGGACAGGAACCTTAACTATGGCTACACCTTC,CASSLDRNLNYGYTF
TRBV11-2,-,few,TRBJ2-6,TGTGCCAGCAGCTTAAGCAGGGGAGCTGGGGCCAACGTCCTGACTTTC,CASSLSRGAGANVLTF
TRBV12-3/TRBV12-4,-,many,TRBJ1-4,TGTGCCAGCAGTTTTCATGAAAAACTGTTTTTT,CASSFHEKLFF
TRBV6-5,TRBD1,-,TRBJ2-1,TGTGCCAGCGGACGTACCGGGACAGTTAATGGTGAGCAGTTCTTC,CASGRTGTVNGEQFF
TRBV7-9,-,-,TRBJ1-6,TGTGCCAGCAGCTTAGAGGAGGGGTATAATTCACCCCTCCACTTT,CASSLEEGYNSPLHF
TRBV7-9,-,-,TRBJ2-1,TGTGCCAGCAGCCCAAAGGGCGGGACTCAGTACAATGAGCAGTTCTTC,CASSPKGGTQYNEQFF
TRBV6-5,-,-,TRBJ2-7,TGTGCCAGCAGTAGCTCCCCGGTGGACTACGAGCAGTACTTC,CASSSSPVDYEQYF
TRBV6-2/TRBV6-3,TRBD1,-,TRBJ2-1,TGTGCCAGCAGTTTTAACGACAGGGGCAATGAGCAGTTCTTC,CASSFNDRGNEQFF
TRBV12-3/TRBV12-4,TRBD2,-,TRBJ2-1,TGTGCCAGCAGTCCCGGGGATGGGAGGTTCTTAGCGGGGGGTTTAAGTGAGCAGTTCTTC,CASSPGDGRFLAGGLSEQFF
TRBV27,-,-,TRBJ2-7,TGTGCCAGCAGTCCTCTACCTGGGCCCATAGCCTACGAGCAGTACTTC,CASSPLPGPIAYEQYF
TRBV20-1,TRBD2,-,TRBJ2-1,TGCAGTGCTCCTTCTAGCGGGGGGCCTGAAGGGCAGTTCTTC,CSAPSSGGPEGQFF
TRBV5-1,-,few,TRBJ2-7,TGCGCCAGCAGCTTGGGACAGTTTGTCTACGAGCAGTACTTC,CASSLGQFVYEQYF
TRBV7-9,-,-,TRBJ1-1,TGTGCCAGCAGGTCCACACTGACAGGAATGAACACTGAAGCTTTCTTT,CASRSTLTGMNTEAFF
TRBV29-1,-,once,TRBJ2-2,TGCAGCGTTGGCGGGCGGGCGAACACCGGGGAGCTGTTTTTT,CSVGGRANTGELFF
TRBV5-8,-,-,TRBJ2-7,TGTGCCAGCAGCTTCACGGGCCCCTTCTACGAGCAGTACTTC,CASSFTGPFYEQYF
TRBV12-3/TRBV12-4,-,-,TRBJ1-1,TGTGCCAGCAGTTTAGAAATACAGGTGAACACTGAAGCTTTCTTT,CASSLEIQVNTEAFF
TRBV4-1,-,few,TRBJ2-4,TGCGCCAGCAGCCAGGTCCTTGGGAGGAAAAACATTCAGTACTTC,CASSQVLGRKNIQYF
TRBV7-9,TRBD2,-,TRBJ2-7,TGTGCCAGCAGCCCCGCCCTAGCGGGAGGCTCCTACGAGCAGTACTTC,CASSPALAGGSYEQYF
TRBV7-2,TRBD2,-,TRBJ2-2,TGTGCCAGCGGGGGGGCGAACACCGGGGAGCTGTTTTTT,CASGGANTGELFF
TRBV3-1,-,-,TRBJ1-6,TGTGCCAGCAGCCAAGACCCCAGCTATAATTCACCCCTCCACTTT,CASSQDPSYNSPLHF
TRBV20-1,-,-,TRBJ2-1,TGCAGTGCTAGAGATGAGGTGGCGAGCTCCTACAATGAGCAGTTCTTC,CSARDEVASSYNEQFF
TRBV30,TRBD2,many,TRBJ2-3,TGTGCCTGGAGCTTCCGTACTAGCGGGAGGAGGTCAGATACGCAGTATTTT,CAWSFRTSGRRSDTQYF
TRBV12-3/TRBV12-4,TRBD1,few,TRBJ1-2,TGTGCCAGCAGCCGTAGGACAGGCTATGGCTACACCTTC,CASSRRTGYGYTF
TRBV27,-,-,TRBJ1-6,TGTGCCAGCAGTTTAGACGGATTCAATTCACCCCTCCACTTT,CASSLDGFNSPLHF
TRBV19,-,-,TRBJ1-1,TGTGCCAGTAGTCAAAACGGCGGGGGCGAAACTGAAGCTTTCTTT,CASSQNGGGETEAFF
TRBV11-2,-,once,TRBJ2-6,TGTGCCAGCAGCCCCTCCCCGACAGCCTACTCTGGGGCCAACGTCCTGACTTTC,CASSPSPTAYSGANVLTF
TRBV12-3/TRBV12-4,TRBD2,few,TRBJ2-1,TGTGCCAGCAGGCTGACTAGCGGGAGGGGAAGCTACAATGAGCAGTTCTTC,CASRLTSGRGSYNEQFF
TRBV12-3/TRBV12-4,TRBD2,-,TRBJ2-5,TGTGCCAGCACACAGGCTAGCGGGGGCGGGGAGACCCAGTACTTC,CASTQASGGGETQYF
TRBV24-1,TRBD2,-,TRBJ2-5,TGTGCCACCAGTGATCCTAAACTAGCGGGCGTGCCTCCGGGGGAGACCCAGTACTTC,CATSDPKLAGVPPGETQYF
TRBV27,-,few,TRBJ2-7,TGTGCCAGCAGTTTATTCCGGGCCTACGAGCAGTACTTC,CASSLFRAYEQYF
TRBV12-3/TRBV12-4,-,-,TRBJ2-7,TGTGCCTCAGCTACAGACAGGACTTCTTACGAGCAGTACTTC,CASATDRTSYEQYF
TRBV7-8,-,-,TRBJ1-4,TGTGCCAGCAGCAGAGGCAGGGTCGGTGAAAAACTGTTTTTT,CASSRGRVGEKLFF
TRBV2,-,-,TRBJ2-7,TGTGCCAGCACGCAAGGGTATAGCTACGAGCAGTACTTC,CASTQGYSYEQYF
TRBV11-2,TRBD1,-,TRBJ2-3,TGTGCCAGCAGCTTATCTCCGGGACAGGGTGTCTCGTCAGATACGCAGTATTTT,CASSLSPGQGVSSDTQYF
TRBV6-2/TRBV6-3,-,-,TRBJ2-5,TGTGCCAGCAGTTACATGGAGGAGACCCAGTACTTC,CASSYMEETQYF
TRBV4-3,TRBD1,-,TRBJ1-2,TGCGCCAGCAGCCAAGATGAGGGGGCCTATGGCTACACCTTC,CASSQDEGAYGYTF
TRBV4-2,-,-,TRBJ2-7,TGTGCCAGCAGCCATGGGGATTCACTCTCCTACGAGCAGTACTTC,CASSHGDSLSYEQYF
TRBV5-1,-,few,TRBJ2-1,TGCGCCAGCAGCCCCCGACTAATGCAGTCCTACAATGAGCAGTTCTTC,CASSPRLMQSYNEQFF
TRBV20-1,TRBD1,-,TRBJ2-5,TGCAGTGCTAGGGGAAGGGACAGCCAAGAGACCCAGTACTTC,CSARGRDSQETQYF
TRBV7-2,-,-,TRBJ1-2,TGTGCCAGCAGCGTAGCCTCGGACCTGATTAACTATGGCTACACCTTC,CASSVASDLINYGYTF
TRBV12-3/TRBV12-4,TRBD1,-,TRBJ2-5,TGTGCCAGCAGCTACAACAGGGGGCTCGAGACCCAGTACTTC,CASSYNRGLETQYF
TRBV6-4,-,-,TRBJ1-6,TGTGCCAGCAGTGACGGGGATACCTATAATTCACCCCTCCACTTT,CASSDGDTYNSPLHF
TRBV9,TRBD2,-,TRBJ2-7,TGTGCCAGCAGCGTGGGACTAAGCGGGAGTGGCCGATACGAGCAGTACTTC,CASSVGLSGSGRYEQYF
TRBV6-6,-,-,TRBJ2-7,TGTGCCGGGGGGCTGTACGAGCAGTACTTC,CAGGLYEQYF
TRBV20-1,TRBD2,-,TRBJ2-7,TGCAGTGCTAGGCGACTAGCGGAGTACCCCTACGAGCAGTACTTC,CSARRLAEYPYEQYF
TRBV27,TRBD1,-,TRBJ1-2,TGTGCCAGCAGAGGGAACAGGGGGGCTGGCTACACCTTC,CASRGNRGAGYTF
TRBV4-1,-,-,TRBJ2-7,TGCGCCAGCAGCCCTATACTAGACGGGAGCTACGAGCAGTACTTC,CASSPILDGSYEQYF
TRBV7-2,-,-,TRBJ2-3,TGTGCCAGCAGCCTTCGCCAGATAAGCACAGATACGCAGTATTTT,CASSLRQISTDTQYF
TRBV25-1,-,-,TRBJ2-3,TGTGCCAGCAGGGGGGCGGCGGGGGGCACAGATACGCAGTATTTT,CASRGAAGGTDTQYF